This passage covers 10 T cell receptor beta chains from one sample sequenced in a study of blood T cell repertoires in COVID-19 (dated by TCRdb to between 2020 and 2021). The library was built by means of the immunoSEQ multiplex PCR assay. This immuneACCESS table, as held by TCRdb, lists in-frame sequences with V and J called but not all clones. Of the missing ones, under half trace to an unresolved V gene in checked studies; the others have no known cause. The sample table shows around 400,000 clones, and 90% to 95% are seen once. The ten largest clones add up to 0.7% to 0.95% of the sample. The sample consisted of PBMCs or T cells enriched from blood (not recorded which). These receptors all come from a woman aged 40 to 50 who had been exposed to COVID-19.

This clone has just a few counts. The chain uses TRBV2 and TRBJ2-3; the D gene is possibly TRBD1 (5 bases). V lost 2 bases and J lost 6, with 12 bases in between. CDR1 and CDR2 (germline): SNHLY, FYNNEI. The length of the CDR3 is 14 residues. The CDR3 loop is CASSESQGWDTQYF. In DNA form, the CDR3 reads TGTGCCAGCAGTGAAAGCCAGGGATGGGATACGCAGTATTTT. Full variable domain (missing parts from reference TRBV2 and TRBJ2-3): EPEVTQTPSHQVTQMGQEVILRCVPISNHLYFYWYRQILGQKVEFLVSFYNNEISEKSEIFDDQFSVERPDGSNFTLKIRSTKLEDSAMYFCASSESQGWDTQYFGPGTRLTVL.

The V call is TRBV9, the J call TRBJ2-3; 10 nucleotides match TRBD2. The CDR3 covers 17 residues. V gave up 4 bases and J gave up 1 base; unmatched junction bases: 9. CDR1 is SGDLS and CDR2 is YYNGEE in the germline V gene. The CDR3 DNA follows: TGTGCCAGCAGCACACGAGCCGGGACTAGCGGCACAGATACGCAGTATTTT. Residues: CASSTRAGTSGTDTQYF.

This clone was detected once. The CDR3 loop reads CASSFIQGVGNTIYF. DNA for the CDR3: TGTGCCAGCAGCTTTATACAGGGTGTAGGAAACACCATATATTTT. The rearrangement uses TRBV7-8 and TRBJ1-3, with D possibly matching TRBD1 (6 bases). The CDR3 spans 15 residues. Trimming removed 3 bases from V and 4 bases from J, with 13 bases in between. Germline V gene lookup returns CDR1 SGHVS and CDR2 FQNEAQ.

Regarding this clone: Other DNA sequences in this sample translate to the same CDR3. This chain joins TRBV7-9 and TRBJ1-1; D is perhaps TRBD1 (5 bases). CDR1 and CDR2 (germline): SEHNR, FQNEAQ (reference sequence). This CDR3 has 13 amino acids. Trimming took off 6 bases at V and 1 base at J, with 9 bases between the two ends. The CDR3 DNA reads as TGTGCCAGCAGTCTGACAGCGAACACTGAAGCTTTCTTT. This codes for CASSLTANTEAFF.

This rearrangement joins TRBV5-3 to TRBJ1-5; 9 bases are shared with TRBD1. TRBV5-3 is sorted into the ORF group, with uncertain function. CDR3 length equals 16 residues. V shed 4 bases, J shed 3 bases, and the junction held 8 bases outside the gene matches. The chain's CDR3 is CARSGTGNGLNQPQHF. The CDR3 DNA follows: TGTGCCAGAAGCGGGACAGGGAATGGGCTCAATCAGCCCCAGCATTTT.

This chain connects TRBV7-3 to TRBJ1-1; tentatively, D is TRBD1 (5 bases). V was pared by 5 bases and J by 6 bases, with 13 bases between. Germline CDR1 reads SGHTA; CDR2 reads FQGTGA. CDR3 length: 13 residues. DNA of the CDR3: TGTGCCAGCAGCACCCGGGGGGACGCTGAAGCTTTCTTT. It encodes CASSTRGDAEAFF.

The chain has TRBV27 and TRBJ1-2; D is undetermined. The V end was cut by 4 bases, the J end by 4 bases, with 16 bases between. The V gene's germline CDR1 is MNHEY and CDR2 SMNVEV (reference sequence). The length of the CDR3 is 15 residues. CDR3 loop: CASSSPRGGSYGYTF. The CDR3 nucleotides read TGTGCCAGCAGTTCCCCCCGTGGAGGATCCTATGGCTACACCTTC.

CDR3 amino acids: CASSMGALRNYGYTF. Here the CDR3 DNA reads TGTGCCAGTAGTATGGGAGCTCTCCGGAATTATGGCTACACCTTC. The chain links TRBV19 to TRBJ1-2; D not certain. V was pared by 3 bases and J by 5 bases, with 16 bases between. From germline, CDR1 is LNHDA and CDR2 SQIVND (reference sequence). The length of the CDR3 is 15 residues.

This clone was detected once. The genes are TRBV9 and TRBJ2-1; 7 bases map to TRBD2. Germline CDR1 is SGDLS and CDR2 is YYNGEE. This CDR3 has 16 residues. V lost 0 bases to trimming and J lost 4 bases; unmatched junction nucleotides: 7. Here the CDR3 DNA reads TGTGCCAGCAGCGTAGGGCCGGGGGGTTGGTACAATGAGCAGTTCTTC. Encoded protein: CASSVGPGGWYNEQFF.

Here the CDR3 DNA reads TGTGCCAGCAGCCAGAGGATCCATGAGCAGTTCTTC. As protein: CASSQRIHEQFF. The J gene is TRBJ2-1, the V gene TRBV3-1 (or the pseudogene TRBV3-2), with unresolved D. V was cut by 3 bases and J by 8 bases, with 8 bases left in between. CDR3 length equals 12 residues. The germline gives CDR1 LGHDT, CDR2 YNNKEL (reference sequence).